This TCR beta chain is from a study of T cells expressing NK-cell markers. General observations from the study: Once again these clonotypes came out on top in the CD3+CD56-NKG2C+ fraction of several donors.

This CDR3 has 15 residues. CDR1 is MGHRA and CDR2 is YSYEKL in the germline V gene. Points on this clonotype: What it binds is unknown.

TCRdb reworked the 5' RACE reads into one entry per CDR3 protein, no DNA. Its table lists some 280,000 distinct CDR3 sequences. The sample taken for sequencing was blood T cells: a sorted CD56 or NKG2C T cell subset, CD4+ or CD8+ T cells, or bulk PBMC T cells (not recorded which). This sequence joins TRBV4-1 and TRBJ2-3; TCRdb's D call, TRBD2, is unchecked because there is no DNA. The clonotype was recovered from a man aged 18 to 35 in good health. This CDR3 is CASSPLRRGTDTQYF.